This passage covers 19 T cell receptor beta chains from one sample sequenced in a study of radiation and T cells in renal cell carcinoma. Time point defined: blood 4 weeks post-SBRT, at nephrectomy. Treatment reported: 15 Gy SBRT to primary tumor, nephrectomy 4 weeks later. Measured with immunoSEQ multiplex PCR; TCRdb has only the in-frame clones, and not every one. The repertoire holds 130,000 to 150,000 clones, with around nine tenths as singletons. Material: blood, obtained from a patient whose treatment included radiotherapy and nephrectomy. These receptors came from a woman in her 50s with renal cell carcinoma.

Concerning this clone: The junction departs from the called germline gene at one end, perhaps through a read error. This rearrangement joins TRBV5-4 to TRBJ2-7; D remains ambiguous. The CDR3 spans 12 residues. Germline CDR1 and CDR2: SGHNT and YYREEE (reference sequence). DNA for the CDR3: TGCGCCAGCAGCGCGAGCTCCTACGAGCAGTACTTC. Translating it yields CASSASSYEQYF. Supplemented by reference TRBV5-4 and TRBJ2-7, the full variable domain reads ETGVTQSPTHLIKTRGQQVTLRCSSQSGHNTVSWYQQALGQGPQFIFQYYREEENGRGNFPPRFSGLQFPNYSSELNVNALELDDSALYLCASSASSYEQYFGPGTRLTVT.

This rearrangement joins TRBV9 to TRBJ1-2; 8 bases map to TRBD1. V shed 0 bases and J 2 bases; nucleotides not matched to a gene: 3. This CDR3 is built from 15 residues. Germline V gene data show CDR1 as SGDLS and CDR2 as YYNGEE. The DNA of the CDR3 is TGTGCCAGCAGCGTAGGGGGACAGGCGAACTATGGCTACACCTTC. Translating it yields CASSVGGQANYGYTF.

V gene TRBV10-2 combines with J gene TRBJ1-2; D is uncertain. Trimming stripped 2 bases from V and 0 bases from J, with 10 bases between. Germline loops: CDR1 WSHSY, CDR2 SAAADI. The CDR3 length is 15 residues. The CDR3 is CASSERVGANYGYTF. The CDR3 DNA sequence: TGCGCCAGCAGTGAGCGAGTTGGGGCTAACTATGGCTACACCTTC.

In DNA form, the CDR3 reads TGCGCCAGCAGTGATCAGGGAGCCACCGGGGAGCTGTTTTTT. This codes for CASSDQGATGELFF. The chain joins TRBV5-1 to TRBJ2-2, with D perhaps being TRBD1 or TRBD2 (5 bases each). This CDR3 region has 14 residues. Germline V gives CDR1 SGHRS, CDR2 YFSETQ. The V and J ends lost 5 bases and 4 bases respectively, with 12 bases between them.

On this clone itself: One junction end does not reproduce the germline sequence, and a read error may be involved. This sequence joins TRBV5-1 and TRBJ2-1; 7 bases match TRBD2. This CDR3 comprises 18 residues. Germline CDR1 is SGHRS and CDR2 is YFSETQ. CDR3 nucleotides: TGCGCCAGCAGCTTGACCGGCGGGAGACCTTCCTCCTTCAATGAGCAGTTCTTC. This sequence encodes CASSLTGGRPSSFNEQFF. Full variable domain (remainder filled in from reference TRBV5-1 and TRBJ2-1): KAGVTQTPRYLIKTRGQQVTLSCSPISGHRSVSWYQQTPGQGLQFLFEYFSETQRNKGNFPGRFSGRQFSNSRSEMNVSTLELGDSALYLCASSLTGGRPSSFNEQFFGPGTRLTVL.

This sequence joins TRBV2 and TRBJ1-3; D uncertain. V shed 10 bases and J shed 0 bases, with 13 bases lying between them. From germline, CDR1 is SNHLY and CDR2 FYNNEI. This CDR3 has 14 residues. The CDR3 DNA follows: TGTGCCACCCTTCTGGGAGTCTCTGGAAACACCATATATTTT. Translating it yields CATLLGVSGNTIYF.

This chain's CDR3 is CASNDRTSGGLNEQFF. CDR3 bases: TGTGCCAGCAACGATAGGACTAGCGGGGGCCTCAATGAGCAGTTCTTC. The chain recombines TRBV7-2 with TRBJ2-1; 13 nucleotides align to TRBD2. With 7 bases clipped from V and 6 bases from J, the junction kept 9 bases outside the gene matches. The CDR3 runs 16 residues. Germline V gene sequence: CDR1 SGHTA, CDR2 FQGNSA.

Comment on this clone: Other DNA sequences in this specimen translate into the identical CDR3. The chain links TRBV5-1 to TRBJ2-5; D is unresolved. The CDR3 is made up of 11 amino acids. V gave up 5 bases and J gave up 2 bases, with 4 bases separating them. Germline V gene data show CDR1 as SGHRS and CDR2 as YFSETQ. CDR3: CASSIQETQYF. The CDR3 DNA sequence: TGCGCCAGCAGTATTCAAGAGACCCAGTACTTC. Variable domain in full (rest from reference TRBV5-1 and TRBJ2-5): KAGVTQTPRYLIKTRGQQVTLSCSPISGHRSVSWYQQTPGQGLQFLFEYFSETQRNKGNFPGRFSGRQFSNSRSEMNVSTLELGDSALYLCASSIQETQYFGPGTRLLVL.

The CDR3 here is CASNPGGAPGANVLTF. The CDR3 coding sequence is TGTGCCAGTAATCCCGGGGGGGCCCCAGGGGCCAACGTCCTGACTTTC. The V gene is TRBV19, the J gene TRBJ2-6; the match to TRBD2 covers 8 bases. The CDR3 loop spans 16 amino acids. Trimming took 7 bases from V and 4 from J; bases not matched to a gene: 9. The germline V gene has CDR1 LNHDA and CDR2 SQIVND (reference sequence).

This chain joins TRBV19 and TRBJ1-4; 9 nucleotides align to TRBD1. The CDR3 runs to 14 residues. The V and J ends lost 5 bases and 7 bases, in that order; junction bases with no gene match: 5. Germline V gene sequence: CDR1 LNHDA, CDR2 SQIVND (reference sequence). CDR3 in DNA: TGTGCCAGTAGTTGGACAGGGGAAGGTGAAAAACTGTTTTTT. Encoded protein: CASSWTGEGEKLFF.

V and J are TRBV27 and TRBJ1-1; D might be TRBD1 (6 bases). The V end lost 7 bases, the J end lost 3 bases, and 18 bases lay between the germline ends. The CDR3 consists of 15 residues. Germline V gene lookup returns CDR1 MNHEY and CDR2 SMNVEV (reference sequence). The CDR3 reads CASTPWGGRDTEAFF. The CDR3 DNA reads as TGTGCCAGCACCCCTTGGGGGGGCCGAGACACTGAAGCTTTCTTT.

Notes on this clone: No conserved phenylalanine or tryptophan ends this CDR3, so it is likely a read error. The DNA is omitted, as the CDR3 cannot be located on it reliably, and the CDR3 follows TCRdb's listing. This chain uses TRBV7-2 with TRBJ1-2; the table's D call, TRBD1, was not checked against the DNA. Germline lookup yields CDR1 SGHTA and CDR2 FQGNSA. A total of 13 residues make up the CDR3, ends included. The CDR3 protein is CASSLEGQGEVWL.

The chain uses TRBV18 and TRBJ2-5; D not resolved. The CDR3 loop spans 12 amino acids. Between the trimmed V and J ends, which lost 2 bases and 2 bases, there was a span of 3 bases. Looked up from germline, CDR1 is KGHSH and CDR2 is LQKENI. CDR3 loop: CASSPRQETQYF. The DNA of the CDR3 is TGTGCCAGCTCACCAAGGCAAGAGACCCAGTACTTC.

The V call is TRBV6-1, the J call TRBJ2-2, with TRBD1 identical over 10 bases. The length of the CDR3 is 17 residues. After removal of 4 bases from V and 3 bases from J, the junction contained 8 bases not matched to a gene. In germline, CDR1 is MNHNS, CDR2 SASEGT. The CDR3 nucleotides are TGTGCCAGCAGTGCGACACCCGGGACAGGGGACACCGGGGAGCTGTTTTTT. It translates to CASSATPGTGDTGELFF.

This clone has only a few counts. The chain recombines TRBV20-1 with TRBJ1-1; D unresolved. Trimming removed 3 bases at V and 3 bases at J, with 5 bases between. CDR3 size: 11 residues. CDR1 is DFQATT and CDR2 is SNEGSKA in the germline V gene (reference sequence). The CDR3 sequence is CSARTYTEAFF. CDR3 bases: TGCAGTGCTAGGACCTACACTGAAGCTTTCTTT.

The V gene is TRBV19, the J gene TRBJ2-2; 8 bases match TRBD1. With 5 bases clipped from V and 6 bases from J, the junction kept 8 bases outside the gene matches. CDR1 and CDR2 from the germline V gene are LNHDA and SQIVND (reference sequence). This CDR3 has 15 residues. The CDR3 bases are TGTGCCAGTAGTCTTGGACAGGGAGTCCCCGGGGAGCTGTTTTTT. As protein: CASSLGQGVPGELFF.

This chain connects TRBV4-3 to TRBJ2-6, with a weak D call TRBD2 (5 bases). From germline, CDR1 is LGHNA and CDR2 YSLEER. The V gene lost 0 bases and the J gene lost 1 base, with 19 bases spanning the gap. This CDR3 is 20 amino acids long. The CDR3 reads CASSQDAPGLIGSGANVLTF. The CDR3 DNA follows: TGCGCCAGCAGCCAAGATGCGCCTGGACTTATTGGATCTGGGGCCAACGTCCTGACTTTC.

The DNA of the CDR3 is TGTGCCAGCAGCTTAGTCTTTAGCGGGGGAAACAATGAGCAGTTCTTC. It specifies CASSLVFSGGNNEQFF. The chain is built from TRBV7-2 and TRBJ2-1; 9 bases align to TRBD2. Per germline, CDR1 SGHTA and CDR2 FQGNSA. V shed 1 base and J 5 bases; nucleotides not matched to a gene: 6. The CDR3 runs 16 residues.

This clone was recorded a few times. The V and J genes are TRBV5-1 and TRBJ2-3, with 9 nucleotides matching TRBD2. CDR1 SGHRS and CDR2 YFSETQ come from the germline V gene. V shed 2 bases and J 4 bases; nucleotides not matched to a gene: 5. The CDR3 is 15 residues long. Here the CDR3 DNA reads TGCGCCAGCAGCTTCGCGGGAGGGGGTCCAGATACGCAGTATTTT. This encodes CASSFAGGGPDTQYF. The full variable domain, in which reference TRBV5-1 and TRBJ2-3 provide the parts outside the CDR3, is KAGVTQTPRYLIKTRGQQVTLSCSPISGHRSVSWYQQTPGQGLQFLFEYFSETQRNKGNFPGRFSGRQFSNSRSEMNVSTLELGDSALYLCASSFAGGGPDTQYFGPGTRLTVL.